Each of the 25 T cell receptor beta chains below was sequenced from the same sample in a study of a mutant IDH1 vaccine in newly diagnosed glioma. Measured with immunoSEQ multiplex PCR; TCRdb has only the in-frame clones, and not every one. The data show 24,000 or so clones, just over 90% seen once. The sample's time point: baseline, week 1 (first vaccination visit). Treatment given: pre-vaccination baseline after standard-of-care therapy. The sequenced sample was PBMCs, obtained from a glioma patient treated with radiotherapy, temozolomide or both. Every receptor here comes from a man between 35 and 55 years old with glioma.

This chain links TRBV19 with TRBJ1-2; a possible D gene is TRBD1 (6 bases). Trimming removed 2 bases at V and 5 bases at J, with 15 bases between. This CDR3 contains 15 residues. The V gene's germline CDR1 is LNHDA and CDR2 SQIVND (reference sequence). This CDR3 reads CASSIMGADRYGYTF. In DNA form, the CDR3 reads TGTGCCAGTAGTATAATGGGGGCTGATCGGTATGGCTACACCTTC.

This clone has only one observation. The V and J genes are TRBV9 and TRBJ2-5; D perhaps matches TRBD2 (5 bases). Germline V gives CDR1 SGDLS, CDR2 YYNGEE. The CDR3 sequence is 16 residues long. With 4 bases removed from V and 0 bases from J, the gap between germline ends came to 16 bases. The CDR3, as DNA: TGTGCCAGCAGCACCTGGGAGAGAGCAAACCAAGAGACCCAGTACTTC. This sequence encodes CASSTWERANQETQYF.

CDR3 region: CASSGRSSYEQYF. As DNA, the CDR3 is TGTGCCAGCAGCGGCAGGAGCTCCTACGAGCAGTACTTC. The chain uses TRBV9 and TRBJ2-7; no definite D call. CDR3 length equals 13 residues. The germline V gene encodes CDR1 SGDLS and CDR2 YYNGEE. The V end lost 3 bases, the J end lost 0 bases, and 7 bases lay between the germline ends.

The chain employs TRBV6-5 and TRBJ1-2; D gene uncertain. CDR3 length: 14 residues. CDR1 and CDR2 (germline): MNHEY, SVGAGI. V lost 3 bases and J 6 bases, leaving 14 bases between the germline ends. CDR3 sequence reads: CASSYSESPDGYTF. CDR3 bases: TGTGCCAGCAGTTATTCAGAGTCCCCCGATGGCTACACCTTC.

The rearrangement links TRBV4-3 to TRBJ2-7; 10 bases fit TRBD2. The CDR3 runs 16 residues. Trimming at V came to 0 bases and at J to 4 bases, leaving 6 bases not matched to a gene. The germline V gene encodes CDR1 LGHNA and CDR2 YSLEER. CDR3 DNA sequence: TGCGCCAGCAGCCAAGAGACGAGCGGGGGGGATTACGAGCAGTACTTC. Residues: CASSQETSGGDYEQYF.

This clone was detected once. The chain employs TRBV11-2 and TRBJ1-3; tentatively, D is TRBD1 (6 bases). The CDR3 totals 13 residues. V gave up 5 bases and J gave up 7 bases, with 12 bases separating them. Germline V lookup: CDR1 SGHAT, CDR2 FQNNGV. In DNA, the CDR3 is TGTGCCAGCAGCGCGGTAGGGGGGAACACCATATATTTT. It encodes CASSAVGGNTIYF.

The rearrangement links TRBV27 to TRBJ1-1; perhaps TRBD1 as D (6 bases). The germline gives CDR1 MNHEY, CDR2 SMNVEV (reference sequence). The CDR3 spans 17 residues. Trimming stripped 2 bases from V and 1 base from J, with 17 bases between. CDR3: CASSLTLPGTKNTEAFF. The CDR3 nucleotides read TGTGCCAGCAGTTTAACCTTACCCGGGACAAAGAACACTGAAGCTTTCTTT.

V gene TRBV7-2 combines with J gene TRBJ1-1, with 12 bases fitting TRBD1. The CDR3 extends over 15 amino acids. The V gene's germline CDR1 is SGHTA and CDR2 FQGNSA. The V and J ends lost 1 base and 5 bases, in that order; junction bases with no gene match: 2. For the CDR3, the DNA is TGTGCCAGCAGCTTAGTGGGACAGGGGGCGACTGAAGCTTTCTTT. It yields the protein CASSLVGQGATEAFF.

The genes are TRBV4-1 and TRBJ2-1; D not resolved. In germline, CDR1 is MGHRA, CDR2 YSYEKL. CDR3 length: 13 residues. Trimming cost V 1 base and J 4 bases, with 5 bases left between them. CDR3: CASSQVAYNEQFF. DNA of the CDR3: TGCGCCAGCAGCCAAGTGGCGTACAATGAGCAGTTCTTC.

DNA for the CDR3: TGTGCCAGCAGCCCTGGGACAGGTGGAGTGATAGAACTGTTTTTT. Translated: CASSPGTGGVIELFF. The genes are TRBV7-9 and TRBJ1-4; 8 bases agree with TRBD1. The CDR3 is made up of 15 amino acids. CDR1 SEHNR and CDR2 FQNEAQ come from the germline V gene (reference sequence). With 5 bases clipped from V and 12 bases from J, the junction kept 14 bases outside the gene matches.

V usage is TRBV5-6 and J usage is TRBJ2-1, with D perhaps TRBD2 (7 bases). The CDR3 runs to 12 residues. Germline V CDR1 and CDR2: SGHDT, YYEEEE. The CDR3 bases are TGTGCAAGCGGGGAGGGGGTCTATGAGCAGTTCTTC. Translated, it gives CASGEGVYEQFF.

The gene calls are TRBV11-2 and TRBJ2-7; D remains unclear. Looked up from germline, CDR1 is SGHAT and CDR2 is FQNNGV. V lost 2 bases, J lost 0 bases, and 11 bases lay in between. The CDR3 loop spans 15 amino acids. The CDR3 protein is CASSLTQARSYEQYF. As DNA, the CDR3 is TGTGCCAGCAGCTTAACCCAGGCGCGCTCCTACGAGCAGTACTTC.

The chain couples TRBV5-1 to TRBJ2-1; 7 bases line up with TRBD1. This CDR3 comprises 15 residues. V gave up 5 bases and J gave up 5 bases; unmatched junction bases: 10. Germline V lookup: CDR1 SGHRS, CDR2 YFSETQ. CDR3 bases: TGCGCCAGCAGTCTCACCGGGACAGAAAACAATGAGCAGTTCTTC. It yields the protein CASSLTGTENNEQFF.

In this sample, this clone turned up a few times. DNA of the CDR3: TGTGCCAGCAGTGGCTACGAGCAGTACTTC. Its translation: CASSGYEQYF. V is TRBV2 and J is TRBJ2-7; D unresolved. The CDR3 contains 10 residues. The V and J ends lost 4 bases and 3 bases respectively, with 1 base between them. Germline V gene lookup returns CDR1 SNHLY and CDR2 FYNNEI.

The chain recombines TRBV2 with TRBJ2-3, with 8 bases identical to TRBD2. The junction had 14 bases not matched to a gene; V was cut back by 4 bases and J by 8 bases. The CDR3 has 16 residues. The germline V gene encodes CDR1 SNHLY and CDR2 FYNNEI. The CDR3 loop is CASSGLGGARGSTQYF. The CDR3 coding sequence is TGTGCCAGCAGTGGGCTCGGGGGGGCCCGTGGAAGTACGCAGTATTTT. The full variable domain, completed using reference TRBV2 and TRBJ2-3, is EPEVTQTPSHQVTQMGQEVILRCVPISNHLYFYWYRQILGQKVEFLVSFYNNEISEKSEIFDDQFSVERPDGSNFTLKIRSTKLEDSAMYFCASSGLGGARGSTQYFGPGTRLTVL.

V and J are TRBV6-1 and TRBJ1-2, with D unresolved. V lost 1 base and J lost 8, with 14 bases in between. CDR3 size: 14 residues. Per germline, CDR1 MNHNS and CDR2 SASEGT. The CDR3 here is CASSEVEARGGYTF. CDR3 nucleotides: TGTGCCAGCAGTGAAGTGGAGGCGCGAGGGGGCTACACCTTC.

The J gene is TRBJ1-1, the V gene TRBV13; D is ambiguous. The CDR3 has 16 amino acids. Looked up from germline, CDR1 is PRHDT and CDR2 is FYEKMQ (reference sequence). The germline V and J ends were trimmed by 5 bases and 5 bases, with 21 bases remaining between them. CDR3 region: CASSVAMDSWKTEAFF. The CDR3 DNA reads as TGTGCCAGCAGCGTTGCCATGGACTCTTGGAAAACTGAAGCTTTCTTT.

The J gene is TRBJ2-7, the V gene TRBV5-1, with D possibly being TRBD1 (6 bases). CDR3 length: 15 residues. Trimming removed 2 bases at V and 0 bases at J, with 12 bases between. The germline CDR1 and CDR2 sequences are SGHRS and YFSETQ. CDR3 DNA sequence: TGCGCCAGCAGCTTACTCCAGGGGAGCTCCTACGAGCAGTACTTC. Protein: CASSLLQGSSYEQYF.

The genes are TRBV5-1 and TRBJ1-3; D is unresolved. This CDR3 region has 16 residues. CDR1 and CDR2 (germline): SGHRS, YFSETQ. Between the trimmed V and J ends, which lost 4 bases and 1 base, there was a span of 15 bases. The CDR3 region is CASSLMAANSGNTIYF. The CDR3 DNA reads TGCGCCAGCAGCCTTATGGCCGCCAATTCTGGAAACACCATATATTTT.

The genes are TRBV19 and TRBJ1-5; D unclear. The CDR3 has 15 amino acids. Per germline, CDR1 LNHDA and CDR2 SQIVND (reference sequence). V gave up 6 bases and J gave up 2 bases, with 14 bases separating them. The CDR3 reads CASRYGPGGNQPQHF. CDR3 sequence (DNA): TGTGCCAGTAGGTATGGACCCGGCGGCAATCAGCCCCAGCATTTT.

The chain combines TRBV7-3 with TRBJ2-2; 11 bases fit TRBD2. The length of the CDR3 is 17 residues. V gave up 5 bases and J gave up 7 bases; unmatched junction bases: 12. Germline values: CDR1 SGHTA, CDR2 FQGTGA. The chain's CDR3 is CASSRIPGTSGGGELFF. CDR3 coding DNA: TGTGCCAGCAGCCGCATACCTGGGACTAGCGGAGGCGGGGAGCTGTTTTTT. The entire variable domain, with the rest obtained from reference TRBV7-3 and TRBJ2-2, is as follows: GAGVSQTPSNKVTEKGKYVELRCDPISGHTALYWYRQSLGQGPEFLIYFQGTGAADDSGLPNDRFFAVRPEGSVSTLKIQRTERGDSAVYLCASSRIPGTSGGGELFFGEGSRLTVL.

The chain recombines TRBV7-2 with TRBJ1-3; D uncertain. The CDR3 has 18 amino acids. The germline gives CDR1 SGHTA, CDR2 FQGNSA. V shed 3 bases and J shed 4 bases, with 22 bases lying between them. The CDR3 DNA reads as TGTGCCAGCAGCTTCGTGGCGGCACTGGCCCTAGAAGGAAACACCATATATTTT. Its translation is CASSFVAALALEGNTIYF.

This chain connects TRBV7-9 to TRBJ2-7, with a tentative D call TRBD1 (5 bases). The CDR3 extends over 15 amino acids. Trimming pared 5 bases from V and 3 bases from J, leaving 17 bases between. The germline gives CDR1 SEHNR, CDR2 FQNEAQ (reference sequence). The CDR3 coding sequence is TGTGCCAGCAGCCCAGCAGGGTTGGCGTTCTACGAGCAGTACTTC. It translates to CASSPAGLAFYEQYF.

The chain is built from TRBV5-4 and TRBJ2-7; weak D call: TRBD1 (6 bases). The CDR3 consists of 14 residues. V lost 0 bases, J lost 6 bases, and 13 bases lay in between. Germline-derived CDR1 and CDR2 are SGHNT and YYREEE (reference sequence). Here the CDR3 DNA reads TGTGCCAGCAGCTTGGCCACAGGGTTAAGCGAGCAGTACTTC. As protein: CASSLATGLSEQYF.

This clone was seen only once. This chain joins TRBV19 and TRBJ2-2; 10 bases align to TRBD2. Losses at the gene ends were 4 bases for V and 0 bases for J; bases not matched to a gene: 8. Germline-derived CDR1 and CDR2 are LNHDA and SQIVND (reference sequence). The CDR3 length is 18 residues. This chain's CDR3 is CASSKTLAGATNTGELFF. The DNA of the CDR3 is TGTGCCAGTAGTAAAACGCTAGCGGGGGCTACGAACACCGGGGAGCTGTTTTTT.